The entry below gives a single T cell receptor beta chain sequence along with its context. The target antigen is unknown. This specimen belongs to a study of T cell responses to AZD1222 COVID-19 vaccine. Study conclusions and caveats: Baseline antibody screening turned up just six seropositive AZD1222 recipients. White British people made up most donors, females outnumbered males, and clonal diversity was possibly underestimated. Samples come after the peak T cell response, not at day 14.

Sequenced by immunoSEQ multiplex PCR; TCRdb stores in-frame clones only, minus some. The sample includes about 170,000 clones, just under 95% of them seen just once. With 1 base removed from V and 1 base from J, the gap between germline ends came to 11 bases. CDR1 and CDR2 (germline): SGHNT, YYREEE (reference sequence). The CDR3 has 15 residues. The V gene is TRBV5-4, the J gene TRBJ1-1; possibly TRBD1 for D (6 bases). The receptor's source is an adult in good health. Sequenced here: peripheral blood, sampled on day 0 of AZD1222 vaccination. In DNA, the CDR3 is TGTGCCAGCAGCTTGTTGGGGGCGCGGAACACTGAAGCTTTCTTT. Its translation is CASSLLGARNTEAFF.